The sequence of this T cell receptor beta chain was determined in a study of blood T cell repertoires in COVID-19. Whole-study context: From T cells, B-cell-depleted T cells, or PBMCs came the material, which was cDNA or gDNA.

This clone has just one count. Clones were sequenced by immunoSEQ multiplex PCR, and TCRdb holds only the in-frame ones, with some missing. The table shows 350,000 to 450,000 clones, with 89% occurring only once. CDR1 SEHNR and CDR2 FQNEAQ come from the germline V gene (reference sequence). V gave up 5 bases and J gave up 0 bases, with 9 bases separating them. This CDR3 comprises 14 residues. The sequence derives from a man in his forties or fifties with acute or convalescent COVID-19. Material: peripheral blood. The gene calls are TRBV7-9 and TRBJ2-3; no reliable D call. CDR3 coding DNA: TGTGCCAGCAGCCCCTACCCGAGCACAGATACGCAGTATTTT. Amino acids: CASSPYPSTDTQYF.